The text below deals with one T cell receptor (beta chain). The sample comes from a study of blood T cell repertoires in COVID-19. Trimming stripped 1 base from V and 4 bases from J, with 13 bases between. CDR1 is LGHDT, CDR2 YNNKEL, per germline (reference sequence). The CDR3 extends over 15 amino acids. Generated by immunoSEQ multiplex PCR, the TCRdb table keeps only in-frame clones and is missing some. Of a few hundred thousand clones in the sample, roughly 89% were seen once. The sequencing input was PBMCs or T cells enriched from blood (not recorded which). The V gene is TRBV3-1 (or the pseudogene TRBV3-2), the J gene TRBJ2-5, with D perhaps TRBD2 (5 bases). The clonotype comes from a woman in her thirties or forties who had recovered from COVID-19. CDR3 loop: CASSQGTGNGETQYF. The DNA for the CDR3 is TGTGCCAGCAGCCAAGGGACGGGGAACGGAGAGACCCAGTACTTC.